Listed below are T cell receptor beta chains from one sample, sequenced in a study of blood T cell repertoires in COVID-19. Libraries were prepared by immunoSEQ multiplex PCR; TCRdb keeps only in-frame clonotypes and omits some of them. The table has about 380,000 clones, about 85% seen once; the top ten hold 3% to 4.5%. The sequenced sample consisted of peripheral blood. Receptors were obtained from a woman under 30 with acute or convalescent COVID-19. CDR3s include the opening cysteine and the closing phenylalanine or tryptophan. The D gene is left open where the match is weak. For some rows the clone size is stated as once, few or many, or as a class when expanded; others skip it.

DNA: TGTGCCAGCAGCGGTAGCGGGAGCGTTGATACGCAGTATTTT
CDR3: CASSGSGSVDTQYF
J: TRBJ2-3
V: TRBV9
size: -
D: TRBD2

DNA: TGTGCCAGCAGCTTAGTGACGACTAGCTTGAATGAGCAGTTCTTC
CDR3: CASSLVTTSLNEQFF
J: TRBJ2-1
V: TRBV7-2
size: few
D: TRBD2

DNA: TGTGCCAGCAGTGTCGACTACTACGAGCAGTACTTC
CDR3: CASSVDYYEQYF
J: TRBJ2-7
V: TRBV2
size: -
D: -

DNA: TGTGCCAGCAGCTTAGATTCGGCGGTTCAGCCCCAGCATTTT
CDR3: CASSLDSAVQPQHF
J: TRBJ1-5
V: TRBV7-9
size: -
D: -

DNA: TGTGCCAGTAGTCCCCGGGACAGGGTTAATCAGCCCCAGCATTTT
CDR3: CASSPRDRVNQPQHF
J: TRBJ1-5
V: TRBV19
size: -
D: TRBD1

DNA: TGTGCCACCAGCAGTGACAGGGGGCAAGGCTACACCTTC
CDR3: CATSSDRGQGYTF
J: TRBJ1-2
V: TRBV15
size: many
D: TRBD1

DNA: TGTGCCAGCAGTCCTACAGGGATAACTGAAGCTTTCTTT
CDR3: CASSPTGITEAFF
J: TRBJ1-1
V: TRBV12-3/TRBV12-4
size: -
D: -

DNA: TGTGCCAGCAGAGAGTCAGGGGGCCCCAACTATGGCTACACCTTC
CDR3: CASRESGGPNYGYTF
J: TRBJ1-2
V: TRBV6-6
size: -
D: TRBD1

DNA: TGTGCCAGCAGCACCCCCGGGACAGGGGGCTCTGAAGCTTTCTTT
CDR3: CASSTPGTGGSEAFF
J: TRBJ1-1
V: TRBV11-2
size: many
D: TRBD1

DNA: TGTGCCAGCAGCTTAAAGCCCGGGAGTCACCAAGAGACCCAGTACTTC
CDR3: CASSLKPGSHQETQYF
J: TRBJ2-5
V: TRBV7-2
size: -
D: -

DNA: TGTGCTAGTGGCTGGAGGGAAGGAGGAAGCACCTTC
CDR3: CASGWREGGSTF
J: TRBJ1-2
V: TRBV12-5
size: -
D: -

DNA: TGTGCCAGCTTCTCCAGCGGGTTTAACAATGAGCAGTTCTTC
CDR3: CASFSSGFNNEQFF
J: TRBJ2-1
V: TRBV6-5
size: -
D: -

DNA: TGCGCCAGCAGCTTTGAGGGAGGTGGCTCTGGAAACACCATATATTTT
CDR3: CASSFEGGGSGNTIYF
J: TRBJ1-3
V: TRBV5-1
size: once
D: -

DNA: TGCGCCAGCAGCTTGTTCGCAGGGAGGGTAGGGTACGAGCAGTACTTC
CDR3: CASSLFAGRVGYEQYF
J: TRBJ2-7
V: TRBV5-1
size: -
D: TRBD2

DNA: TGTGCCAGGACGGGACAGGGGAGGAACACCATATATTTT
CDR3: CARTGQGRNTIYF
J: TRBJ1-3
V: TRBV12-3/TRBV12-4
size: -
D: TRBD1

DNA: TGTGCCAGTGACGACGGGAGGACCCCATACAATGAGCAGTTCTTC
CDR3: CASDDGRTPYNEQFF
J: TRBJ2-1
V: TRBV7-9
size: few
D: TRBD2

DNA: TGTGCCAGCAGCTTAGGGGGCGGTGTTTTGACCGGGGAGCTGTTTTTT
CDR3: CASSLGGGVLTGELFF
J: TRBJ2-2
V: TRBV11-3
size: -
D: -

DNA: TGTGCCAGCAGCTCGACACCCCCTTCACCCCTCCACTTT
CDR3: CASSSTPPSPLHF
J: TRBJ1-6
V: TRBV7-9
size: once
D: -

DNA: TGTGCCAGCAGCCCGGGACTAGCGGGAGGGATAAATGAGCAGTTCTTC
CDR3: CASSPGLAGGINEQFF
J: TRBJ2-1
V: TRBV7-3
size: -
D: TRBD2

DNA: TGTGCCTGGAAGCGGGACAGGGGTGCCGGAAACACCATATATTTT
CDR3: CAWKRDRGAGNTIYF
J: TRBJ1-3
V: TRBV30
size: -
D: TRBD1

DNA: TGTGCCAGCAGCGCGACAGGGTCGGTTGAAAAACTGTTTTTT
CDR3: CASSATGSVEKLFF
J: TRBJ1-4
V: TRBV27
size: few
D: TRBD1

DNA: TGTGCCAGCAGTTTATCGGGACACACCTACGAGCAGTACTTC
CDR3: CASSLSGHTYEQYF
J: TRBJ2-7
V: TRBV28
size: once
D: -

DNA: TGTGCCAGCAGCTTCCGAGCGGGAGGGACAGGCGATGAGCAGTTCTTC
CDR3: CASSFRAGGTGDEQFF
J: TRBJ2-1
V: TRBV7-9
size: -
D: TRBD2

DNA: TGTGCTAGTGGTACCGCGCCTAGCACAGATACGCAGTATTTT
CDR3: CASGTAPSTDTQYF
J: TRBJ2-3
V: TRBV12-5
size: -
D: -

DNA: TGCGCCAGCAGCTTCTCTCCGACAGGGGCGACTAATCAGCCCCAGCATTTT
CDR3: CASSFSPTGATNQPQHF
J: TRBJ1-5
V: TRBV5-1
size: -
D: TRBD1

DNA: TGTGCCACCAGTGATCCCAGGGAAGGGAAGTACGAGCAGTACTTC
CDR3: CATSDPREGKYEQYF
J: TRBJ2-7
V: TRBV24-1
size: -
D: -

DNA: TGTGCCAGCAGCGAAGGGACAGGGGCTAATTCACCCCTCCACTTT
CDR3: CASSEGTGANSPLHF
J: TRBJ1-6
V: TRBV9
size: -
D: TRBD1

DNA: TGTGCCAGCAGCTCAAGGACAGGGAACTATGGCTACACCTTC
CDR3: CASSSRTGNYGYTF
J: TRBJ1-2
V: TRBV5-8
size: -
D: TRBD1

DNA: TGTGCCAGCAGCGCCGCACCTTTTTTGAGGGAGCAGTACTTC
CDR3: CASSAAPFLREQYF
J: TRBJ2-7
V: TRBV9
size: few
D: -

DNA: TGCAGCGTTGAAATCGCGAGCTCCTACAATGAGCAGTTCTTC
CDR3: CSVEIASSYNEQFF
J: TRBJ2-1
V: TRBV29-1
size: -
D: -

DNA: TGTGCCAGCGCCTCGCGGACTGCTGAGCAGTACTTC
CDR3: CASASRTAEQYF
J: TRBJ2-7
V: TRBV11-2
size: -
D: -

DNA: TGCAGTGCCCTTCACTATGGCTACACCTTC
CDR3: CSALHYGYTF
J: TRBJ1-2
V: TRBV20-1
size: -
D: -

DNA: TGTGCCAGCAGCTCTTCCCCGGAGGAGGGTCAGCCCCAGCATTTT
CDR3: CASSSSPEEGQPQHF
J: TRBJ1-5
V: TRBV13
size: -
D: -

DNA: TGTGCCAGCAGCCAAGTTGCGACAGAAATCAACACTGAAGCTTTCTTT
CDR3: CASSQVATEINTEAFF
J: TRBJ1-1
V: TRBV3-1/TRBV3-2
size: -
D: -

DNA: TGTGCCAGCAGTTTCGGACAGGAACGTGAAAAACTGTTTTTT
CDR3: CASSFGQEREKLFF
J: TRBJ1-4
V: TRBV28
size: once
D: TRBD1

DNA: TGCGCCAGCAGCCCAACGGGGAGTGGGCATAGCAATCAGCCCCAGCATTTT
CDR3: CASSPTGSGHSNQPQHF
J: TRBJ1-5
V: TRBV5-1
size: -
D: -

DNA: TGTGCCAGCAGACCGGGAGGGGCCGGGGAGCTGTTTTTT
CDR3: CASRPGGAGELFF
J: TRBJ2-2
V: TRBV27
size: -
D: TRBD2

DNA: TGCAGTGCTAGTAGCGGGAGTATATCCGAGGGGGGTGAGCAGTTCTTC
CDR3: CSASSGSISEGGEQFF
J: TRBJ2-1
V: TRBV20-1
size: -
D: TRBD2

DNA: TGTGCCAGCAGCCTCCTCGGGGAGGAAAAACTGTTTTTT
CDR3: CASSLLGEEKLFF
J: TRBJ1-4
V: TRBV13
size: -
D: -

DNA: TGTGCCAGCGCTAGGGCCGGGACAGGGGGCAAGGGGGAGCTGTTTTTT
CDR3: CASARAGTGGKGELFF
J: TRBJ2-2
V: TRBV2
size: -
D: TRBD1

DNA: TGTGCCAGCAGCCGGAACCTAGCGGCAGATACGCAGTATTTT
CDR3: CASSRNLAADTQYF
J: TRBJ2-3
V: TRBV7-2
size: -
D: TRBD2

DNA: TGTGCCAGCAGGGGACAGGGGGATTCACCCCTCCACTTT
CDR3: CASRGQGDSPLHF
J: TRBJ1-6
V: TRBV2
size: once
D: TRBD1

DNA: TGTGCCAGCAGCGTAGAAGGGACAGGGATCGATGAGCAGTTCTTC
CDR3: CASSVEGTGIDEQFF
J: TRBJ2-1
V: TRBV9
size: -
D: TRBD1

DNA: TGTGCCACCAGCAGAGATTCCCCCGGGGTCCAGCCCCAGCATTTT
CDR3: CATSRDSPGVQPQHF
J: TRBJ1-5
V: TRBV15
size: -
D: -

DNA: TGTGCCAGCAGCGGCAGTGTCATGAACACTGAAGCTTTCTTT
CDR3: CASSGSVMNTEAFF
J: TRBJ1-1
V: TRBV9
size: -
D: -

DNA: TGTGCCAGCAGTTATCGAGGACAGGGACTGTACGAGCAGTACTTC
CDR3: CASSYRGQGLYEQYF
J: TRBJ2-7
V: TRBV6-5
size: many
D: TRBD1

DNA: TGCGCCAGCAGCTTCGGGGGGGACGAGCAGTACTTC
CDR3: CASSFGGDEQYF
J: TRBJ2-7
V: TRBV5-1
size: -
D: TRBD2

DNA: TGTGCCAGCACTCCGGGAGGCAGTAATAATGAAAAACTGTTTTTT
CDR3: CASTPGGSNNEKLFF
J: TRBJ1-4
V: TRBV2
size: -
D: -

DNA: TGTGCCAGTAACAGAATCGCGAACACCGGGGAGCTGTTTTTT
CDR3: CASNRIANTGELFF
J: TRBJ2-2
V: TRBV19
size: -
D: -

DNA: TGTGCCAGCAGCTTAGGAGAGACTAACTATGGCTACACCTTC
CDR3: CASSLGETNYGYTF
J: TRBJ1-2
V: TRBV7-9
size: -
D: -

DNA: TGTGCCAGCAGCTTATTGGGACACCTTAATTCACCCCTCCACTTT
CDR3: CASSLLGHLNSPLHF
J: TRBJ1-6
V: TRBV7-2
size: -
D: -

DNA: TGTGCCGGAGTTACAGGGTCTGGGGCCAACGTCCTGACTTTC
CDR3: CAGVTGSGANVLTF
J: TRBJ2-6
V: TRBV11-2
size: -
D: -

DNA: TGTGCCAGTAGTATAGGAGCCAGCAATCAGCCCCAGCATTTT
CDR3: CASSIGASNQPQHF
J: TRBJ1-5
V: TRBV19
size: -
D: -

DNA: TGTGCCAGCAGCCCCAGGGGATTCGATGGCTACACCTTC
CDR3: CASSPRGFDGYTF
J: TRBJ1-2
V: TRBV6-5
size: -
D: -

DNA: TGTGCCAGCAGCTTACTCCAGCGGGGGGCTATCACAGATACGCAGTATTTT
CDR3: CASSLLQRGAITDTQYF
J: TRBJ2-3
V: TRBV7-3
size: -
D: TRBD2